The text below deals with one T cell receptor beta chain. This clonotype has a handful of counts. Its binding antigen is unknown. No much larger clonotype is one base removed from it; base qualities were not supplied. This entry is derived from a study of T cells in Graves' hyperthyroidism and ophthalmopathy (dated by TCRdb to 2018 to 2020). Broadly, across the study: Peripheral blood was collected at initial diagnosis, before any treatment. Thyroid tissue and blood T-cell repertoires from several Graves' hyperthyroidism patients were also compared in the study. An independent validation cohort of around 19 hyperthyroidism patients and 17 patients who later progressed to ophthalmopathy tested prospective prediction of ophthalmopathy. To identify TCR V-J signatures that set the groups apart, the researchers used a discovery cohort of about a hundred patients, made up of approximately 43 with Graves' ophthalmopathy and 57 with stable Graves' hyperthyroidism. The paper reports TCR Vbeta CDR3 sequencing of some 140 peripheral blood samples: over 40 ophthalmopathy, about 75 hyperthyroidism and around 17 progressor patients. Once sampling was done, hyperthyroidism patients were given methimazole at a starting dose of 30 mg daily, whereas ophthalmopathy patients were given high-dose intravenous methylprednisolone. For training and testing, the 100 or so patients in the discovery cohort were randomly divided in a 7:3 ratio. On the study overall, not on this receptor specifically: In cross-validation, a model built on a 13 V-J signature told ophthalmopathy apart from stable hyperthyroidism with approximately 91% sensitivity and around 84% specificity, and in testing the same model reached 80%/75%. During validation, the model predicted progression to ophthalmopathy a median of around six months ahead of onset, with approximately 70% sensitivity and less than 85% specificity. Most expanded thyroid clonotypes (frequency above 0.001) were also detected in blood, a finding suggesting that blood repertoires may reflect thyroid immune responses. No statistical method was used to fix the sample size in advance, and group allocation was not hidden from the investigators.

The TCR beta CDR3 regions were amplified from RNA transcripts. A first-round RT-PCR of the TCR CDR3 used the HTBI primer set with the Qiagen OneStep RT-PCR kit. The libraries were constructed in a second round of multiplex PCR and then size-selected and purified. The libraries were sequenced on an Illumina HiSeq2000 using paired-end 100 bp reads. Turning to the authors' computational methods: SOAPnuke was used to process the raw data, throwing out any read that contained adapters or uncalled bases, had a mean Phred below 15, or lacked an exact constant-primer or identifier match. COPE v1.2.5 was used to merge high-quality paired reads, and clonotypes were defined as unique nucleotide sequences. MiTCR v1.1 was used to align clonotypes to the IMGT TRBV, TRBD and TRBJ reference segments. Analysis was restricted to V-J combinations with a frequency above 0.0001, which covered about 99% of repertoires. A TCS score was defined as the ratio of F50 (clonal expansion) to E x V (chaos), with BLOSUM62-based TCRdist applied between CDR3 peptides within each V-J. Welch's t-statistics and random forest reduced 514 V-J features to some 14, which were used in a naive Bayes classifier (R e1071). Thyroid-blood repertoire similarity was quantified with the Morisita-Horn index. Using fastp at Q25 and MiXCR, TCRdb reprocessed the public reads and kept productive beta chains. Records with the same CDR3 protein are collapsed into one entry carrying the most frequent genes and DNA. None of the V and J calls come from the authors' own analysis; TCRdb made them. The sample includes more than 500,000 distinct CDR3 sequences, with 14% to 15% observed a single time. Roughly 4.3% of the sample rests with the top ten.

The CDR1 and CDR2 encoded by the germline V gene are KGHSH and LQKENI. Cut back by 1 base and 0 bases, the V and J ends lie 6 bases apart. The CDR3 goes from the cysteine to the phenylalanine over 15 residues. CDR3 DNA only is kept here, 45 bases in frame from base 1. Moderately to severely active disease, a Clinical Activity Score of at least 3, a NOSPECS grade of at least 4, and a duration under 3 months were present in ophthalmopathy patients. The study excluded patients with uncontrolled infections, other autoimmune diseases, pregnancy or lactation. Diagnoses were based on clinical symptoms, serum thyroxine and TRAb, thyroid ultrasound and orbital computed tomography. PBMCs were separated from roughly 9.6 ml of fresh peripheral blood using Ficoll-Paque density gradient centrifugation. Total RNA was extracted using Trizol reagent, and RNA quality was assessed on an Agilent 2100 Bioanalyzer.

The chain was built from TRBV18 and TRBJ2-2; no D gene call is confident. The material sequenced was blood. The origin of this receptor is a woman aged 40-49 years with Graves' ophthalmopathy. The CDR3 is CASSPRSANTGELFF. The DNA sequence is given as TGTGCCAGCTCACCACGGTCGGCGAACACCGGGGAGCTGTTTTTT.